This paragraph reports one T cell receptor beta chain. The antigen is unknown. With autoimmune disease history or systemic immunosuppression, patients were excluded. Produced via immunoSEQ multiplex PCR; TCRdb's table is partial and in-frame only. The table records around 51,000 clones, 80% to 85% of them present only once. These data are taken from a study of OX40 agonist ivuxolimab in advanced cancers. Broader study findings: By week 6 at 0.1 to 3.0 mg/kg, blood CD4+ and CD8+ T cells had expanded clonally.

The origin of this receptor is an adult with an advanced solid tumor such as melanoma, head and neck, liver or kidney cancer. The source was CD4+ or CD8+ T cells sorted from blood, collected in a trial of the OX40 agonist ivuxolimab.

CDR3 amino acids: CASSPAPGQGANEKLFF. CDR3 nucleotide sequence: TGTGCCAGCAGTCCCGCCCCGGGACAGGGGGCAAATGAAAAACTGTTTTTT. The V and J genes are TRBV27 and TRBJ1-4, with 12 bases aligning to TRBD1. V was pared by 5 bases and J by 5 bases, with 9 bases of the junction left unmatched. Germline V CDR1 and CDR2: MNHEY, SMNVEV (reference sequence). CDR3 size: 17 residues.